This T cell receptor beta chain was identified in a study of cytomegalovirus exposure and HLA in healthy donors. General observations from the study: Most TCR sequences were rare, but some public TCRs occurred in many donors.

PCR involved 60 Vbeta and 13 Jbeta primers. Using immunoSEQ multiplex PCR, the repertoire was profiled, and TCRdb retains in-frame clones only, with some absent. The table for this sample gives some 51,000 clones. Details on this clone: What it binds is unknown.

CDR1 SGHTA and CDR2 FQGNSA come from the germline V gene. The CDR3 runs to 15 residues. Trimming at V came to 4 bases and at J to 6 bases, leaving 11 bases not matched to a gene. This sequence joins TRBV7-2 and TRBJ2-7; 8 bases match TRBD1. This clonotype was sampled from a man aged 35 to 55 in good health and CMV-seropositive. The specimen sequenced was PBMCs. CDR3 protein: CASSSLDRVVGEQYF. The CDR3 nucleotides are TGTGCCAGCAGCTCCTTGGACAGGGTGGTTGGCGAGCAGTACTTC.